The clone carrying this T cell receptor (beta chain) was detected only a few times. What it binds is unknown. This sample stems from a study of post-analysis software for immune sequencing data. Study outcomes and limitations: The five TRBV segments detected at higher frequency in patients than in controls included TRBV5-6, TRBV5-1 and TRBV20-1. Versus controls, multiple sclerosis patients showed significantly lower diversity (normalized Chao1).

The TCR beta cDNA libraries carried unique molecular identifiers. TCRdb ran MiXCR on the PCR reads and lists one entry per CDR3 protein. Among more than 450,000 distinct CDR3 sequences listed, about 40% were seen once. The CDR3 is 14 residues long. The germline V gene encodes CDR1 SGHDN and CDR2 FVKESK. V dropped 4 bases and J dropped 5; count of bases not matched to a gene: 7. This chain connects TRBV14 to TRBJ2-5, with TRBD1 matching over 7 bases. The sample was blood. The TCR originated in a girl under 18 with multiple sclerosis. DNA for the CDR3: TGTGCCAGCAGCCCTCGACAGGGACGGGAGACCCAGTACTTC. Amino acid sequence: CASSPRQGRETQYF.